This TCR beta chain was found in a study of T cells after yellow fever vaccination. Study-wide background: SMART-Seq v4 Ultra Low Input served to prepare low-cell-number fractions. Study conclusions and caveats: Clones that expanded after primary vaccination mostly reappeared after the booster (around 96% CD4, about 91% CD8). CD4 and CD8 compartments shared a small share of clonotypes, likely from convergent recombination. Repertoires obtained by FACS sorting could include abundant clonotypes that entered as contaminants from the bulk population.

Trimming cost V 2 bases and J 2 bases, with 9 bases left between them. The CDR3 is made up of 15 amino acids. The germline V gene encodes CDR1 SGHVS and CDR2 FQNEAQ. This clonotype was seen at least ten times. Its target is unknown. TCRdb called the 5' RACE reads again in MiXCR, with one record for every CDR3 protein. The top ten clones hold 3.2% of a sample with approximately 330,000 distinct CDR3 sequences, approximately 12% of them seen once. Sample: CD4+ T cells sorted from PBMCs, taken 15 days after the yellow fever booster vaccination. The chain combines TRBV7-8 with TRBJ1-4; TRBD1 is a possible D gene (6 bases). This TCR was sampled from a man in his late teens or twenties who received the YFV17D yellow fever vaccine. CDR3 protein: CASSLQGITNEKLFF. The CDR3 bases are TGTGCCAGCAGCTTACAGGGGATCACTAATGAAAAACTGTTTTTT.